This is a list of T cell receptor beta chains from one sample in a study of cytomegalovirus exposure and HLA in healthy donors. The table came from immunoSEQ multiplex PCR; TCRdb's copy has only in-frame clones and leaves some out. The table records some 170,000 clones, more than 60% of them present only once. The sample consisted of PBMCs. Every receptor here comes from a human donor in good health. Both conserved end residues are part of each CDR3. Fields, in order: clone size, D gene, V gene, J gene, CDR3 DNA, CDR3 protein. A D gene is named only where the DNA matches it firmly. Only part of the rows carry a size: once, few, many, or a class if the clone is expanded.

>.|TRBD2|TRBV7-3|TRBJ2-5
TGTGCCAGCAGCTTAGGACTAGCGGGGGCCAGAGAGACCCAGTACTTC
CASSLGLAGARETQYF
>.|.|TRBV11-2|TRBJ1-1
TGTGCCAGCAAGTTGGCCACCCTCACTGAAGCTTTCTTT
CASKLATLTEAFF
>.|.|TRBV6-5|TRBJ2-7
TGTGCCAGCAGTCCCGGGGGGCGCTACGAGCAGTACTTC
CASSPGGRYEQYF
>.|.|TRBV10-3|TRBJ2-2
TGTGCCTCCACCCCCGACAAGTCCGGGGAGCTGTTTTTT
CASTPDKSGELFF
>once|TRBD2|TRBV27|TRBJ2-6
TGTGCCAGCAGTTTCCGGGGGGTCAGTGGGGCCAACGTCCTGACTTTC
CASSFRGVSGANVLTF
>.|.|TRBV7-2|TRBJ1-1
TGTGCCAGCAGCCCGAGAGGGGCGGGGACTGAAGCTTTCTTT
CASSPRGAGTEAFF
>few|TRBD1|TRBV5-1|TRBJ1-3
TGCGCCAGCAGCTCCCCGACAGGGGATTTACCAAACACCATATATTTT
CASSSPTGDLPNTIYF
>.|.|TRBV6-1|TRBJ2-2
TGTGCCAGCAGTCCCTCCTTCGCCGGGGAGCTGTTTTTT
CASSPSFAGELFF
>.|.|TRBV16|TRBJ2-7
TGTGCCAGCAGCCAATCGGTCAGCTCCTACGAGCAGTACTTC
CASSQSVSSYEQYF
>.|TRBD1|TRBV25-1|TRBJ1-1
TGTGCCAGCAGAAAAACGACAGGGGCGGGAACTGAAGCTTTCTTT
CASRKTTGAGTEAFF
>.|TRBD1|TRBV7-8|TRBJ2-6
TGTGCCAGCAGTCCAACAGGGGGCTCAGGGGCCAACGTCCTGACTTTC
CASSPTGGSGANVLTF
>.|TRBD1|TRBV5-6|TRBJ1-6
TGTGCCAGCAGCTTGTACCGGGACAGCTATAATTCACCCCTCCACTTT
CASSLYRDSYNSPLHF
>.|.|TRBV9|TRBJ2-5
TGTGCCAGCAGCGTAGCTATGTCCGGGGCCCAGTACTTC
CASSVAMSGAQYF
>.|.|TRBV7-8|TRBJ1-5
TGTGCCAGCAGCTTAGTTAGATATACTAGCAATCAGCCCCAGCATTTT
CASSLVRYTSNQPQHF
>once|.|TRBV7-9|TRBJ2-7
TGTGCCAGCAGCTTAGAGCAGGGATATTCCTACGAGCAGTACTTC
CASSLEQGYSYEQYF
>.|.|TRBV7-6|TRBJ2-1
TGTGCCAGCAGCTCAGGGGCCGATGAGCAGTTCTTC
CASSSGADEQFF
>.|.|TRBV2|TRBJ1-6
TGTGCCAGCAGTTACGACGGGGTGAGCTCCTATAATTCACCCCTCCACTTT
CASSYDGVSSYNSPLHF
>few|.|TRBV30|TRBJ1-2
TGTGCCTGGGCAGGAGGACGGTATTATGGCTACACCTTC
CAWAGGRYYGYTF
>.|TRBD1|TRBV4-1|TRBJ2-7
TGCGCCAGCAGCCATGGGACAGGGCCCTTGTACGAGCAGTACTTC
CASSHGTGPLYEQYF
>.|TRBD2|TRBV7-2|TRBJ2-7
TGTGCCAGCCAGGGACTAGCGGGGGCCTACGAGCAGTACTTC
CASQGLAGAYEQYF
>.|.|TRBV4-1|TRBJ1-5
TGCGCCAGCAGCTTATACCAGGGTGGCAATCAGCCCCAGCATTTT
CASSLYQGGNQPQHF
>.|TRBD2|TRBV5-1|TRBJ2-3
TGCGCCAGCAGCTTGGGTAGCGGGGGGACAGATACGCAGTATTTT
CASSLGSGGTDTQYF
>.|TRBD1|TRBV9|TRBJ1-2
TGTGCCAGCAGCGTGAGGGACAGGGGGGGAATAACCTATGGCTACACCTTC
CASSVRDRGGITYGYTF
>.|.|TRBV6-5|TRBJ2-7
TGTGCCAGCGGATTAGCGGCATCCTACGAGCAGTACTTC
CASGLAASYEQYF
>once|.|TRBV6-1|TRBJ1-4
TGTGCCAGCAGTGAATGGCTCAATAATGAAAAACTGTTTTTT
CASSEWLNNEKLFF
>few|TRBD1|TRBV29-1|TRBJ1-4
TGCAGCGCCTCAGGGGGCGTTACTAATGAAAAACTGTTTTTT
CSASGGVTNEKLFF
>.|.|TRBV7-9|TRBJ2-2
TGTGCCAGCAGCTTAGGTTTTAGTTTGGACACCGGGGAGCTGTTTTTT
CASSLGFSLDTGELFF
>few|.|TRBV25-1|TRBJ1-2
TGTGCCAGCAGTGCTCGCGGAGGGTATGGCTACACCTTC
CASSARGGYGYTF
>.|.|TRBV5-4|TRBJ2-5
TGTGCCAGCAGCTTGGTCAGCCAAGAGACCCAGTACTTC
CASSLVSQETQYF
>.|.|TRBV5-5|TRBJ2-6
TGTGCCAGCAGCCCAGGGCACTCTGGGGCCAACGTCCTGACTTTC
CASSPGHSGANVLTF
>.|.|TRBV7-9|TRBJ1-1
TGTGCCAGCAGCCCACGACCCTCACAGATAATGAACACTGAAGCTTTCTTT
CASSPRPSQIMNTEAFF
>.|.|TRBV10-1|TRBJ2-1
TGCGCCAGCAGTCGACGGGCCAGGGGCAACAATGAGCAGTTCTTC
CASSRRARGNNEQFF
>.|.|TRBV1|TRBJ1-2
TGCACCAGCAGCCACAACGGGACAGTCCTTAACTATGGCTACACCTTC
CTSSHNGTVLNYGYTF
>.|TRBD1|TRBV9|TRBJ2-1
TGTGCCAGCAGCGTAGGGGGGGGACAGGGACACAATGAGCAGTTCTTC
CASSVGGGQGHNEQFF